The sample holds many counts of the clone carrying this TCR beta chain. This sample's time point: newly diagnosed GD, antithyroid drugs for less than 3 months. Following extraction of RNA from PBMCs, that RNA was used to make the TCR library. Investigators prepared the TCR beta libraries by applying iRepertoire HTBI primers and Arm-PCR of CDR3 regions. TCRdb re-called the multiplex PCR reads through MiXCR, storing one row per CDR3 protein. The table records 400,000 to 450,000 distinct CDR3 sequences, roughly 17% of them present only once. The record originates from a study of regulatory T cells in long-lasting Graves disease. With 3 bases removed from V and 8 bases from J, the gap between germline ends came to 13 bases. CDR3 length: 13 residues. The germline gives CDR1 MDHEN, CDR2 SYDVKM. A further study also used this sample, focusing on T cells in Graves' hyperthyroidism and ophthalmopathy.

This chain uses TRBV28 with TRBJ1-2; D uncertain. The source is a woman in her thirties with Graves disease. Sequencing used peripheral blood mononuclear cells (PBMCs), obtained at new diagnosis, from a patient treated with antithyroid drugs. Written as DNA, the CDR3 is TGTGCCAGCAGTTTTGGCATAACAGAGGGCTACACCTTC. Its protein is CASSFGITEGYTF.